Below are 7 T cell receptor beta chains sequenced from a single sample in a study of identifying expanded T cells in peripheral blood. The assay was immunoSEQ multiplex PCR, and TCRdb's table has in-frame clones only and misses some. The repertoire holds under 70,000 clones, with more than 70% as singletons. The source material was blood. Receptor source: a person aged 18 to 75 in good health.

The CDR3 spells CAWNTRAPDTQYF. The CDR3 nucleotides read TGTGCCTGGAACACCCGAGCCCCGGATACGCAGTATTTT. The genes are TRBV30 and TRBJ2-3; D is uncertain. This CDR3 region has 13 residues. Trimming left V 4 bases short and J 6 bases short, with 14 bases between. The germline V gene has CDR1 GTSNPN and CDR2 SVGIG (reference sequence).

This rearrangement joins TRBV5-6 to TRBJ2-7; D possibly corresponds to TRBD2 (6 bases). Trimming took 1 base from V and 2 from J, leaving 7 bases between them. The CDR3 runs to 13 residues. CDR1 is SGHDT and CDR2 is YYEEEE in the germline V gene. CDR3 sequence: CASSLPGAYEQYF. In nucleotides, the CDR3 is TGTGCCAGCAGCTTGCCGGGGGCCTACGAGCAGTACTTC.

The rearrangement links TRBV28 to TRBJ2-7; a weak D match, TRBD1 (8 bases). The CDR3 covers 16 residues. Trimming left V 4 bases short and J 5 bases short, with 21 bases between. In germline, CDR1 is MDHEN, CDR2 SYDVKM. In nucleotides, the CDR3 is TGTGCCAGCAGTTCACAGGGGGGGGGCTGGATCGACGAGCAGTACTTC. It is translated as CASSSQGGGWIDEQYF.

This chain links TRBV18 with TRBJ2-3; the D gene is possibly TRBD2 (5 bases). CDR3 length equals 16 residues. CDR1 is KGHSH, CDR2 LQKENI, per germline. The V end lost 1 base, the J end lost 1 base, and 12 bases lay between the germline ends. CDR3 bases: TGTGCCAGCTCACCACGGGCTAGCTTAGGCACAGATACGCAGTATTTT. Translation gives CASSPRASLGTDTQYF.

This sequence joins TRBV19 and TRBJ2-5; no clear D. The CDR3 runs 14 residues. Germline V gene sequence: CDR1 LNHDA, CDR2 SQIVND (reference sequence). V was trimmed by 1 base and J by 5 bases, leaving 11 bases between them. The CDR3 sequence: CASSIGHGRETQYF. DNA of the CDR3: TGTGCCAGTAGTATAGGGCACGGACGGGAGACCCAGTACTTC.

In this sample, this clone is medium-sized. The chain has TRBV7-2 and TRBJ1-6; TRBD1 matches at 11 bases. CDR3 length: 17 residues. The germline V gene encodes CDR1 SGHTA and CDR2 FQGNSA. J gave up 6 bases and V 4 bases, and 8 bases lay outside the gene matches. The CDR3 region is CASSSMRTGGLNSPLHF. CDR3 coding DNA: TGTGCCAGCAGCTCCATGCGGACAGGGGGCCTTAATTCACCCCTCCACTTT.

J is TRBJ1-6 and V is TRBV6-6; D is possibly TRBD1 (6 bases). V was clipped by 6 bases and J by 14 bases, with 23 bases between them. CDR3 length equals 15 residues. CDR1 is MNHNY and CDR2 is SVGAGI in the germline V gene (reference sequence). CDR3 in DNA: TGTGCCAGCAGGGGGGAGGCCAGAGGGGGGTTCGCCCTCCACTTT. This gives the protein CASRGEARGGFALHF.